This T cell receptor (beta chain) was found in a study of blood T cell repertoires in COVID-19. Participants spanned ages about 18 to 89 years and resided in 20 to 25 US areas. This clone was detected a few times. The table came from immunoSEQ multiplex PCR; TCRdb's copy has only in-frame clones and leaves some out. The sample records about 210,000 clones, 70% to 90% being singletons. The sample taken for sequencing was PBMCs or T cells enriched from blood (not recorded which). The TCR comes from a man aged 30 to 39 with acute COVID-19.

The CDR3 region is CASSEQGLETQYF. CDR3 nucleotide sequence: TGTGCCAGCAGTGAACAGGGGCTAGAGACCCAGTACTTC. This chain joins TRBV6-1 and TRBJ2-5; D may be TRBD1 (6 bases). V was clipped by 2 bases and J by 4 bases, with 8 bases between them. This CDR3 contains 13 residues. CDR1 is MNHNS, CDR2 SASEGT, per germline.